This entry describes one T cell receptor beta chain. This sample was included in a study of cytomegalovirus exposure and HLA in healthy donors. PCR employed 60 Vbeta and 13 Jbeta primers. Sequencing was performed with immunoSEQ multiplex PCR; in TCRdb, only in-frame clones are kept and a portion is missing. This sample has 270,000 or so clones; around 90% occur once, and the top ten carry 1.7%. The CDR3 covers 16 residues. In germline, CDR1 is SGHTA, CDR2 FQGNSA. The ends lost 5 bases at V and 3 bases at J; junction bases unmatched: 7. This rearrangement joins TRBV7-2 to TRBJ2-2; 9 nucleotides line up with TRBD2. The sequence was collected from a girl aged 2-9 years in good health and CMV-seronegative. Sequencing was carried out using PBMCs. CDR3 nucleotides: TGTGCCAGCAGCCGCGGGACTAGCATGGACACCGGGGAGCTGTTTTTT. As protein: CASSRGTSMDTGELFF.